This T cell receptor (beta chain) was documented in a study of blood T cells in healthy people across ages. Whole-study results and caveats: Higher diversity, along with more naive CD4+ cells, distinguished long-lived donors from aged donors. Because sorting was not performed, PBMCs prevented conclusive naive versus antigen-experienced comparison.

V dropped 6 bases and J dropped 1; count of bases not matched to a gene: 5. There are 13 residues in the CDR3. The germline CDR1 and CDR2 sequences are DFQATT and SNEGSKA (reference sequence). Turning to this clonotype: Its cognate antigen is unknown.

Ranging in age from roughly 6 to 95, the donors were healthy Caucasian individuals from Russia. A J-beta primer mix and a sample-barcoded 5' primer were used in a second PCR of roughly 6 to 11 cycles. Tags on each cDNA molecule came from a template-switch adaptor with 12 random nucleotides. TCRdb independently ran MiXCR on the 5' RACE reads; one entry per CDR3 protein. The sample includes over 950,000 distinct CDR3 sequences, around two fifths of them seen just once. The sequence derives from a man aged 18 to 30 in good health. Material: blood. The genes are TRBV20-1 and TRBJ2-5; the match to TRBD2 covers 7 bases. The CDR3: CSAGGSFQETQYF. In DNA form, the CDR3 reads TGCAGTGCGGGGGGGAGTTTCCAAGAGACCCAGTACTTC.